The 8 T cell receptor beta chains listed next were all sequenced from one sample in a study of beta chain features in type 1 diabetes. The study reverse transcribed the entire isolated RNA, so it sequenced expressed TCRB transcripts. Libraries were prepared by immunoSEQ multiplex PCR; TCRdb keeps only in-frame clonotypes and omits some of them. The sample yields roughly 240,000 clones, approximately 70% seen once. The sample consisted of naive CD4+ T cells from blood. These receptor sequences come from a man between 25 and 39 years old in good health.

This chain joins TRBV7-2 and TRBJ1-1; D ambiguous. Deletions cut 5 bases from V and 5 bases from J, with 9 bases between. Germline lookup yields CDR1 SGHTA and CDR2 FQGNSA. CDR3 length: 12 amino acids. DNA of the CDR3: TGTGCCAGCAGCCTGACACCGACTGAAGCTTTCTTT. Translation gives CASSLTPTEAFF.

The V gene is TRBV29-1, the J gene TRBJ2-4, with D tentatively TRBD1 or TRBD2 (6 bases each). The V gene's germline CDR1 is SQVTM and CDR2 ANQGSEA. CDR3 length: 15 residues. Trimming took off 5 bases at V and 1 base at J, with 15 bases between the two ends. The CDR3 here is CSVLSGAGAKNIQYF. In DNA, the CDR3 is TGCAGCGTTCTATCGGGGGCCGGCGCCAAAAACATTCAGTACTTC.

This clone was seen a handful of times. The same CDR3 can be traced to other DNA sequences in this sample. The chain combines TRBV29-1 with TRBJ2-4; D is ambiguous. CDR1 is SQVTM and CDR2 is ANQGSEA in the germline V gene. Trimming pared 6 bases from V and 0 bases from J, leaving 9 bases between. The CDR3 runs to 13 residues. The CDR3 DNA sequence: TGCAGCGTGGGATTACTAGCCAAAAACATTCAGTACTTC. Translated, it gives CSVGLLAKNIQYF.

The gene calls are TRBV30 and TRBJ2-7; D remains unclear. V was shortened by 1 base and J by 7 bases, with 11 bases between the two germline ends. Germline loops: CDR1 GTSNPN, CDR2 SVGIG (reference sequence). The CDR3 is 12 residues long. The CDR3: CAWSGTPWEQYF. In nucleotides, the CDR3 is TGTGCCTGGAGTGGGACCCCTTGGGAGCAGTACTTC.

This clone has a handful of counts. The chain employs TRBV29-1 and TRBJ2-2; D tentatively fits TRBD1 or TRBD2 (5 bases each). This CDR3 comprises 12 residues. Germline V CDR1 and CDR2: SQVTM, ANQGSEA. Between the trimmed V and J ends, which lost 4 bases and 7 bases, there was a span of 10 bases. The CDR3 nucleotides are TGCAGCGTTGGAGGGGCGCGCGGGGAGCTGTTTTTT. It is translated as CSVGGARGELFF.

The V and J genes are TRBV29-1 and TRBJ2-1; D gene ambiguous. Germline CDR1 is SQVTM and CDR2 is ANQGSEA. The V and J ends lost 5 bases and 9 bases respectively, with 8 bases between them. The CDR3 is made up of 10 amino acids. The CDR3 loop reads CSVSFVEQFF. For the CDR3, the DNA is TGCAGCGTTAGCTTCGTTGAGCAGTTCTTC.

This clone has more than one count but fewer than ten. The CDR3 coding sequence is TGTGCCAGCAGCTACCCTGGGGGCACAGATACGCAGTATTTT. This sequence encodes CASSYPGGTDTQYF. The chain joins TRBV7-9 to TRBJ2-3; no clear D. The CDR3 sequence is 14 residues long. V dropped 4 bases and J dropped 1 base, with 9 bases sitting between them. The germline CDR1 and CDR2 sequences are SEHNR and FQNEAQ (reference sequence).

This clone was observed a few times. The rearrangement joins TRBV7-2 to TRBJ1-2, with D perhaps matching TRBD1 (6 bases). This CDR3 comprises 14 residues. Germline values: CDR1 SGHTA, CDR2 FQGNSA. V lost 7 bases and J 6 bases, leaving 18 bases between the germline ends. CDR3 protein: CASTPRGGSDGYTF. In nucleotides, the CDR3 is TGTGCCAGCACCCCAAGGGGGGGAAGTGATGGCTACACCTTC.